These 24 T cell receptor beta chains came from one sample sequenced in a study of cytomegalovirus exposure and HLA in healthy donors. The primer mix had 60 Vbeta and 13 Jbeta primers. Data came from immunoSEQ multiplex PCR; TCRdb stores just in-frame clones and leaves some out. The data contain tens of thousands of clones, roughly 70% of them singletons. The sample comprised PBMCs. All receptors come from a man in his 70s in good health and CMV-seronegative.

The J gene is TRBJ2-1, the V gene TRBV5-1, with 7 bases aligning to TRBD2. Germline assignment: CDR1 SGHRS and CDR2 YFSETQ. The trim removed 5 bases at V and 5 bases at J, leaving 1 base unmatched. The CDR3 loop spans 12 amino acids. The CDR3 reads CASRGGDNEQFF. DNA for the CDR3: TGCGCCAGCAGGGGGGGGGACAATGAGCAGTTCTTC.

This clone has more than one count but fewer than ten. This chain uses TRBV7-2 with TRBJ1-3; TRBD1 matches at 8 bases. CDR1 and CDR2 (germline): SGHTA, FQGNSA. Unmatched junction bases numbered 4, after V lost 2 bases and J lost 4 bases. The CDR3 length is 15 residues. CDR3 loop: CASSLTRDRGNTIYF. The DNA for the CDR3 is TGTGCCAGCAGCTTAACAAGGGACAGGGGAAACACCATATATTTT.

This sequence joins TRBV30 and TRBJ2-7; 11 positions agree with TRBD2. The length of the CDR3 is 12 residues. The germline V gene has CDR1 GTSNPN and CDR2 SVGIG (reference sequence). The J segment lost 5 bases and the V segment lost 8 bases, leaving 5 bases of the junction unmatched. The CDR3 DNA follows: TGTGCCAGTACTAGCGGGGGAGACGAGCAGTACTTC. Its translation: CASTSGGDEQYF.

The CDR3 spells CASSLGFRTSGRSRPEQFF. The CDR3 DNA reads TGTGCCAGCAGCTTAGGTTTTAGGACTAGCGGGCGCTCGAGGCCTGAGCAGTTCTTC. V and J are TRBV7-8 and TRBJ2-1, with 11 bases identical to TRBD2. Unmatched junction bases numbered 17, after V lost 1 base and J lost 9 bases. The CDR3 length is 19 residues. Looked up from germline, CDR1 is SGHVS and CDR2 is FQNEAQ. Variable domain in full (rest from reference TRBV7-8 and TRBJ2-1): GAGVSQSPRYKVAKRGQDVALRCDPISGHVSLFWYQQALGQGPEFLTYFQNEAQLDKSGLPSDRFFAERPEGSVSTLKIQRTQQEDSAVYLCASSLGFRTSGRSRPEQFFGPGTRLTVL.

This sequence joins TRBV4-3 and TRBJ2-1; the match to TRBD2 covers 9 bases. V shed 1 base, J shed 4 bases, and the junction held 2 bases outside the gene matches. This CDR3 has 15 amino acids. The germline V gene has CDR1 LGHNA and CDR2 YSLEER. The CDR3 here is CASSQVREGYNEQFF. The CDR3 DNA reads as TGCGCCAGCAGCCAAGTGCGGGAGGGATACAATGAGCAGTTCTTC.

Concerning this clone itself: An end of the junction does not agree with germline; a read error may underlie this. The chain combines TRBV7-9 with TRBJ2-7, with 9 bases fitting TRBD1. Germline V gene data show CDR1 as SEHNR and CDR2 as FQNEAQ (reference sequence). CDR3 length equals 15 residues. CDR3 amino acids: CSSSHYRDRDYEQYF. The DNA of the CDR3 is TGTTCCAGCAGCCACTACCGGGACAGGGACTACGAGCAGTACTTC.

CDR3 loop: CASRPQGGKGYTF. CDR3 nucleotides: TGTGCCAGTAGACCCCAGGGCGGGAAGGGCTACACCTTC. The chain has TRBV19 and TRBJ1-2, with D perhaps TRBD1 (5 bases). Germline-derived CDR1 and CDR2 are LNHDA and SQIVND (reference sequence). The germline V and J ends were trimmed by 6 bases and 8 bases, with 16 bases remaining between them. CDR3 length: 13 amino acids. Looking up the rest from reference TRBV19 and TRBJ1-2 gives the full variable domain: DGGITQSPKYLFRKEGQNVTLSCEQNLNHDAMYWYRQDPGQGLRLIYYSQIVNDFQKGDIAEGYSVSREKKESFPLTVTSAQKNPTAFYLCASRPQGGKGYTFGSGTRLTVV.

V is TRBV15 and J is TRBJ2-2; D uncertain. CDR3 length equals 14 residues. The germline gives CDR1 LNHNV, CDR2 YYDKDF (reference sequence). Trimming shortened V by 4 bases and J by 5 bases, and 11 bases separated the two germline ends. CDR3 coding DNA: TGTGCCACCAGCAAAGTACCGCGAACCGGGGAGCTGTTTTTT. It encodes CATSKVPRTGELFF.

CDR3 nucleotide sequence: TGCGCCAGCAGCCAACCCGGGACAGGTTCCCAGTACTTC. Its translation is CASSQPGTGSQYF. The chain employs TRBV4-1 and TRBJ2-5, with TRBD1 matching over 8 bases. Unmatched junction bases numbered 5, after V lost 2 bases and J lost 9 bases. Looked up from germline, CDR1 is MGHRA and CDR2 is YSYEKL. The CDR3 is 13 residues long.

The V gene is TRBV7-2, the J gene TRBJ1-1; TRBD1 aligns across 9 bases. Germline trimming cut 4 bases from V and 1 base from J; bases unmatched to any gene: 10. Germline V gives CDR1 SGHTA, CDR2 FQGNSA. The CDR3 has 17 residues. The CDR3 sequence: CASSWAGGGQGNTEAFF. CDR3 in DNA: TGTGCCAGCAGCTGGGCGGGTGGGGGACAGGGGAACACTGAAGCTTTCTTT.

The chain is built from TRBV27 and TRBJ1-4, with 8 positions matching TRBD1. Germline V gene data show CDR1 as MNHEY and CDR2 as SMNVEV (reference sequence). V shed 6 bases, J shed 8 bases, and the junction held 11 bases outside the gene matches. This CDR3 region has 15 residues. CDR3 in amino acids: CASSLGQGPGEKLFF. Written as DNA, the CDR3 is TGTGCCAGCAGCCTTGGACAGGGCCCGGGGGAAAAACTGTTTTTT. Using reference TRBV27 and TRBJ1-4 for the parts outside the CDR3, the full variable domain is EAQVTQNPRYLITVTGKKLTVTCSQNMNHEYMSWYRQDPGLGLRQIYYSMNVEVTDKGDVPEGYKVSRKEKRNFPLILESPSPNQTSLYFCASSLGQGPGEKLFFGSGTQLSVL.

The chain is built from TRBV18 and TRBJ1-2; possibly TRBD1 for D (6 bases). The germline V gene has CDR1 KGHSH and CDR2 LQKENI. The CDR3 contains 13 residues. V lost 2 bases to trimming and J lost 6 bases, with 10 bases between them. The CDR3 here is CASSPLGADGYTF. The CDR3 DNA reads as TGTGCCAGCTCACCATTGGGGGCGGATGGCTACACCTTC.

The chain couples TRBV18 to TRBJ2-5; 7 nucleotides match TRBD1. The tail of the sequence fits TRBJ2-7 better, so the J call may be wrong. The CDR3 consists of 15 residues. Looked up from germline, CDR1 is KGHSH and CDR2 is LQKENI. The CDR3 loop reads CASSPRQGTTYEQYF. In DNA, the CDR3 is TGTGCCAGCTCACCCCGACAGGGTACTACCTACGAGCAGTACTTC.

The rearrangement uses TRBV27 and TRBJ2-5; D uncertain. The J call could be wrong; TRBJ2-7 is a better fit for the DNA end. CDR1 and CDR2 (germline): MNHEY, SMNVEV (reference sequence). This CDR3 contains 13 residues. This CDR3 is CASSTDPSYEQYF. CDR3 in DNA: TGTGCCAGCAGTACAGACCCATCCTACGAGCAGTACTTC.

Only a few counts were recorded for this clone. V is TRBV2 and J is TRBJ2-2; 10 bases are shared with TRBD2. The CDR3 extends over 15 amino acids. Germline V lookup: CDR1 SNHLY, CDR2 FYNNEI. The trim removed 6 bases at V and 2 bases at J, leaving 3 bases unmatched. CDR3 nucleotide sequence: TGTGCCAGCAGGAGGACTAGCGGTAACACCGGGGAGCTGTTTTTT. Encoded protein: CASRRTSGNTGELFF.

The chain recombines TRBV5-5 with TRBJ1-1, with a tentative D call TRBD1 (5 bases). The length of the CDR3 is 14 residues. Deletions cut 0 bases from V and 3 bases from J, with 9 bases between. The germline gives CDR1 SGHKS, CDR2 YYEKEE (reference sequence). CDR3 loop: CASSLAGGDTEAFF. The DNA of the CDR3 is TGTGCCAGCAGCTTGGCTGGGGGGGACACTGAAGCTTTCTTT.

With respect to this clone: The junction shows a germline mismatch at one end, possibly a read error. CDR3 region: CASSPSFSHEQYF. DNA of the CDR3: TGTGCCAGTAGCCCTAGCTTCTCCCACGAGCAGTACTTC. The chain links TRBV19 to TRBJ2-7; a possible D gene is TRBD2 (5 bases). The CDR3 is 13 residues long. Germline CDR1 and CDR2: LNHDA and SQIVND (reference sequence).

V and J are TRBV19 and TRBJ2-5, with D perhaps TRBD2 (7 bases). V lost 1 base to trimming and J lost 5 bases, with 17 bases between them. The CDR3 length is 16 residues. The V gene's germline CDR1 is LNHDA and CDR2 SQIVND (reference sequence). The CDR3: CASSIGNSGQGETQYF. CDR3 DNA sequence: TGTGCCAGTAGTATAGGAAATAGCGGGCAGGGGGAGACCCAGTACTTC.

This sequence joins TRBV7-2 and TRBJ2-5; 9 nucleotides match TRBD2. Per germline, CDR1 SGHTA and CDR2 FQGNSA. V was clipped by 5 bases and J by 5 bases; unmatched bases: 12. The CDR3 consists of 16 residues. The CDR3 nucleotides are TGTGCCAGCAGCCCATCAGGGGCGGGAGGGCGGGAGACCCAGTACTTC. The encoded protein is CASSPSGAGGRETQYF.

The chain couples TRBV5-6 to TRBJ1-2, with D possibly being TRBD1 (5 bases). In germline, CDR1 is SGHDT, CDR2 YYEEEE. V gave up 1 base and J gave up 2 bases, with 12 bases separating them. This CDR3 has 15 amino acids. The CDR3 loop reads CASSLSPDMNYGYTF. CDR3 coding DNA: TGTGCCAGCAGCTTGTCTCCGGACATGAACTATGGCTACACCTTC. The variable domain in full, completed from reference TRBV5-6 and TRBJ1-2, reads DAGVTQSPTHLIKTRGQQVTLRCSPKSGHDTVSWYQQALGQGPQFIFQYYEEEERQRGNFPDRFSGHQFPNYSSELNVNALLLGDSALYLCASSLSPDMNYGYTFGSGTRLTVV.

As DNA, the CDR3 is TGTGCCAGCAGCTTCTCCCCGAGGAGCTCCTATAATTCACCCCTCCACTTT. Its translation: CASSFSPRSSYNSPLHF. The chain links TRBV11-2 to TRBJ1-6; D gene ambiguous. V was trimmed by 3 bases and J by 0 bases, leaving 12 bases between them. The CDR3 loop spans 17 amino acids. CDR1 and CDR2 (germline): SGHAT, FQNNGV. Based on the CDR3 plus reference TRBV11-2 and TRBJ1-6, the full variable domain is EAGVAQSPRYKIIEKRQSVAFWCNPISGHATLYWYQQILGQGPKLLIQFQNNGVVDDSQLPKDRFSAERLKGVDSTLKIQPAKLEDSAVYLCASSFSPRSSYNSPLHFGNGTRLTVT.

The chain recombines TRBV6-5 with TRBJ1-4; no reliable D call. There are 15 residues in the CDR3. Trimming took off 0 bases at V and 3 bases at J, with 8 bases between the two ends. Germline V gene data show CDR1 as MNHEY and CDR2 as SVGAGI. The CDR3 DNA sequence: TGTGCCAGCAGTTACTCTCCCAGATCTAATGAAAAACTGTTTTTT. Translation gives CASSYSPRSNEKLFF.

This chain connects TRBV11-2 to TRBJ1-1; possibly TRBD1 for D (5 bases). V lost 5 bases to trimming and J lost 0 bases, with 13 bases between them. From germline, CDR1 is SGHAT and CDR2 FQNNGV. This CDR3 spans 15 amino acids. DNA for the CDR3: TGTGCCAGCAGCCCCAGGGTGGGGCTGAACACTGAAGCTTTCTTT. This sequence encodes CASSPRVGLNTEAFF.

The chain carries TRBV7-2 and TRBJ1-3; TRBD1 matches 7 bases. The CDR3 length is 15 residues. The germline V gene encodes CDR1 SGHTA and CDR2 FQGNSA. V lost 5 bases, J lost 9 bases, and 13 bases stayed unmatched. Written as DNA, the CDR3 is TGTGCCAGCAGCCCGCAGACAGGGACGTTTAGCACCATATATTTT. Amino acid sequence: CASSPQTGTFSTIYF.